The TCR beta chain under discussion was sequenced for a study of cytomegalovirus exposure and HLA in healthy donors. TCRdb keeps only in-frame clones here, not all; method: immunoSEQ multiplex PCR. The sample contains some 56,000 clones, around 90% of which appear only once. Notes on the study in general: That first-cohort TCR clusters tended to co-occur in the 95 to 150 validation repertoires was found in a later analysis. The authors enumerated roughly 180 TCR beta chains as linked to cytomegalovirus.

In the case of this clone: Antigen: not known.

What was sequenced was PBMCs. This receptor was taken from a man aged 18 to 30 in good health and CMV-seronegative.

CDR3 DNA sequence: TGCAGCGTTGAAAACCGACAGGGGTATGAGCAGTTCTTC. It codes for CSVENRQGYEQFF. The chain uses TRBV29-1 and TRBJ2-1; TRBD1 matches at 8 bases. The germline V gene has CDR1 SQVTM and CDR2 ANQGSEA. V trimming: 2 bases; J trimming: 8 bases; junction bases outside the gene matches: 5. This CDR3 comprises 13 residues.